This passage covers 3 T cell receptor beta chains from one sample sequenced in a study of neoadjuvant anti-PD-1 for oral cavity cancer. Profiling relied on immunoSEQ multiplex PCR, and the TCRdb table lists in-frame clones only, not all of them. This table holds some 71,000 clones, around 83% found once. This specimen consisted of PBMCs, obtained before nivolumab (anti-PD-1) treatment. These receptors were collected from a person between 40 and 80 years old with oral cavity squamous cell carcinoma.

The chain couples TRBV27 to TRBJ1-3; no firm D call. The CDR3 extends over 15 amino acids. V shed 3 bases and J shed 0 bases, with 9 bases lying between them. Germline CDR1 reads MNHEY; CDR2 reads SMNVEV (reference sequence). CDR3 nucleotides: TGTGCCAGCAGTTTTCACCCGAGCTCTGGAAACACCATATATTTT. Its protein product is CASSFHPSSGNTIYF.

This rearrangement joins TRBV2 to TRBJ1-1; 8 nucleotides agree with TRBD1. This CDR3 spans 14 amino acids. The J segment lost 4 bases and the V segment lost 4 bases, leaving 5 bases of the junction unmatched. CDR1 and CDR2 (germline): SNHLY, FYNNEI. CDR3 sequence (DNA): TGTGCCAGCAGTGGGGACAGGCGGGCCACTGAAGCTTTCTTT. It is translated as CASSGDRRATEAFF.

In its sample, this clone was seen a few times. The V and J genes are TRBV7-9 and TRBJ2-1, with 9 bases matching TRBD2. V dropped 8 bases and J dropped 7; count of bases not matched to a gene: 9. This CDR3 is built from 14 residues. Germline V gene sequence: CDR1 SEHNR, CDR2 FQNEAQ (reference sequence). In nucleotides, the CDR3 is TGTGCCAGCGTAGCGGGAGCCAAGGGGAATGAGCAGTTCTTC. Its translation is CASVAGAKGNEQFF.